The T cell receptor (beta chain) under discussion was sequenced for a study of shared clonotypes between healthy human individuals (dated by TCRdb to the early 2020s). With regard to the full study: The cohort comprised two women and three men aged 18 to 49 years. To estimate repertoire size and how much clonotypes are shared between individuals, the study performed deep sequencing of blood TCR repertoires from five healthy adults. Libraries were prepared and TCR repertoires were sequenced by different laboratories using diverse techniques, in order to increase sequencing depth and limit assay-specific biases. Between about 0.94 and 10 billion PBMCs per donor were obtained by leukapheresis.

Donors were healthy HIV-negative adults with no recently reported acute infections or vaccinations. Every donor was a Caucasian adult living in Nashville, Tennessee, USA. For unsorted samples, 100 million or so PBMCs were counted, and genomic DNA was extracted using the QIAamp DNA Blood Mini kit. After blood collection by leukapheresis, PBMCs were isolated using Ficoll-Histopaque density gradient centrifugation and then cryopreserved in the vapor phase of liquid nitrogen. The trim is 2 bases for V and 4 bases for J, with a gap of 15 bases between the germline ends. Based on the germline V gene, the CDR1 and CDR2 sequences are SGHTA and FQGTGA. The CDR3 numbers 15 residues from cysteine through phenylalanine. Kept here is only the CDR3 DNA, which spans 45 bases and is read in frame from base 1. On this clone: Its cognate antigen has yet to be identified. Per-base quality was not reported, and no clone a single base away is much larger than it.

Using the deep immunoSEQ assay, TCR CDR3 regions were amplified from genomic DNA by multiplex PCR. For each cell subset, the extracted genomic DNA was distributed evenly across all wells of several immunoSEQ 96-well plates, and each plate served as one replicate. Each replicate PCR for unsorted PBMC received roughly 300 ng genomic DNA, equal to 25,000 to 30,000 T cell genomes. Genomic DNA from unsorted PBMC was sequenced over ten immunoSEQ deep assay plates. Purified libraries were measured with a Qubit 3.0 fluorometer, size-checked on a Bioanalyzer 2100, and measured again with the KAPA Library Quantification kit. Every immunoSEQ 96-well plate was sequenced on a separate single-read 150-cycle Illumina NextSeq 550 flow cell. On the authors' methods: The immunoSEQ output contained only junctional sequences without quality scores, so filtering could not match that applied to full-length reads. Sequences were annotated with PyIR, a Python wrapper for IgBLAST v1.9, and V/J genes and CDR3 were assigned using IMGT germline references. Any read was removed if the V/J assignment was weak (E-value above 1e-6), the CDR3 was missing, or the read contained stop codons, out-of-frame junctions, or ambiguous translated residues. V3J clonotypes were defined as sequences sharing the same inferred V gene, J gene, and CDR3 amino acid sequence. Percentage overlap between repertoires was computed as shared unique clonotypes divided by the size of the smaller repertoire. RTK rarefaction, the Chao1 estimator, and Recon v2.1 estimates of unobserved clonotypes were used to assess repertoire richness. The clones in this table, taken by TCRdb from immuneACCESS, are in-frame only. Not every clone is retained; where verified, under half of the shortfall comes from an unresolved V gene, and the cause of the rest is unknown. V, J and clone size derive from that table, while D and trimming were established from the DNA sequence. The sample yields roughly 510,000 clones; nearly 80% were counted once. The ten largest clonotypes hold about an eighth of the sample.

Findings and caveats that apply to the study as a whole: Because the study included a small number of donors, the genetic and exposure-history diversity represented was limited. Sampling was limited to blood, and TCR repertoires in tissue likely differ from TCR repertoires in blood. Pairwise subsampling led to the expectation that sequencing depth would affect the degree of clonotype sharing among donors.

Sequencing was performed on PBMCs. The clonotype originates from a middle-aged woman in good health. Some clones in this sample may be carry-over from other donors' samples. This chain is built from TRBV7-3 and TRBJ2-7; TRBD2 could be the D gene, as 6 bases match. The CDR3 protein is CASSLGGSTFYEQYF. The nucleotides are TGTGCCAGCAGCTTAGGGGGGTCAACTTTTTACGAGCAGTACTTC.